Listed below are T cell receptor beta chains from one sample, sequenced in a study of T-cell memory formation after mild COVID-19. TCRdb called the 5' RACE reads again in MiXCR, with one record for every CDR3 protein. The sample contains about 140,000 distinct CDR3 sequences, around 13% of which appear only once. The sample consisted of PBMCs or a T cell subset sorted from them (not recorded which). These receptors were taken from an adult woman who had mild COVID-19 (a few samples of this study predate the infection). Cell type and time point are not known. CDR3s include the opening cysteine and the closing phenylalanine or tryptophan. The D gene is left open where the match is weak. Clone size is shown for a subset of rows, as once, few, many or a class of expanded clone.

d_call	clone_size	v_call	j_call	cdr3_aa	cdr3_nt
TRBD2	.	TRBV6-5	TRBJ2-7	CASSRTSEPYEQYF	TGTGCCAGCAGTAGGACTAGCGAACCCTACGAGCAGTACTTC
.	few	TRBV5-1	TRBJ1-6	CASSLEALSAFNSPLHF	TGCGCCAGCAGCTTGGAGGCTCTCTCAGCCTTTAATTCACCCCTCCACTTT
TRBD2	.	TRBV5-4	TRBJ2-1	CASSLAGLAGGLRYNEQFF	TGTGCCAGCAGCTTGGCCGGGCTAGCGGGGGGGCTAAGGTACAATGAGCAGTTCTTC
.	.	TRBV7-9	TRBJ1-1	CASSFQGAEAFF	TGTGCCAGCAGCTTCCAGGGCGCTGAAGCTTTCTTT
.	few	TRBV15	TRBJ2-7	CATSVPQLSYEQYF	TGTGCCACCAGCGTCCCCCAACTATCCTACGAGCAGTACTTC
TRBD2	few	TRBV7-2	TRBJ2-7	CASSELGTNIYEQYF	TGTGCCAGCAGCGAGTTAGGGACTAACATCTACGAGCAGTACTTC
.	few	TRBV30	TRBJ2-1	CAWSVPSWSYEQFF	TGTGCCTGGAGTGTACCCTCGTGGAGTTATGAGCAGTTCTTC
TRBD2	few	TRBV29-1	TRBJ2-1	CSVGTSGSNEQFF	TGCAGCGTCGGGACTAGCGGGAGCAATGAGCAGTTCTTC
.	.	TRBV30	TRBJ1-6	CAWSVTVSDSPLHF	TGTGCCTGGAGTGTAACAGTATCAGATTCACCCCTCCACTTT
.	few	TRBV20-1	TRBJ2-3	CSASDGGRQDTQYF	TGCAGTGCTAGTGACGGGGGCAGACAGGATACGCAGTATTTT
.	few	TRBV10-3	TRBJ2-7	CAISDGGEQYF	TGTGCCATCAGTGACGGGGGAGAGCAGTACTTC
.	.	TRBV5-8	TRBJ1-1	CASSPRGRDTEAFF	TGTGCCAGCAGCCCCCGCGGGAGGGACACTGAAGCTTTCTTT
.	few	TRBV3-1	TRBJ2-1	CASSQGAPTGNEQFF	TGTGCCAGCAGCCAAGGCGCCCCGACAGGCAATGAGCAGTTCTTC
.	few	TRBV10-3	TRBJ2-3	CAISERGARDTQYF	TGTGCCATCAGTGAGAGGGGGGCGCGCGATACGCAGTATTTT
.	.	TRBV5-8	TRBJ1-1	CASGWGGLGTEAFF	TGTGCCAGCGGCTGGGGGGGACTGGGGACTGAAGCTTTCTTT
.	.	TRBV29-1	TRBJ2-1	CSVEDWGSYNEQFF	TGCAGCGTTGAAGATTGGGGTAGCTACAATGAGCAGTTCTTC
TRBD2	.	TRBV6-2/TRBV6-3	TRBJ2-1	CASSYARLAGYNEQFF	TGTGCCAGCAGTTACGCTAGGCTAGCGGGGTACAATGAGCAGTTCTTC
TRBD1	.	TRBV5-1	TRBJ1-1	CASSLEPQGANTEAFF	TGCGCCAGCAGCTTGGAACCCCAGGGGGCGAACACTGAAGCTTTCTTT
TRBD1	many	TRBV24-1	TRBJ2-1	CATRETGGYNEQFF	TGTGCCACCAGGGAGACAGGGGGCTACAATGAGCAGTTCTTC
.	few	TRBV19	TRBJ1-2	CASSIARINYGYTF	TGTGCCAGTAGTATAGCCCGGATAAACTATGGCTACACCTTC
TRBD1	.	TRBV29-1	TRBJ1-1	CSVEVPGQLNTEAFF	TGCAGCGTTGAAGTACCGGGACAGCTGAACACTGAAGCTTTCTTT
TRBD1	.	TRBV29-1	TRBJ2-2	CSARSTGAGGELFF	TGCAGCGCCAGATCGACAGGGGCGGGCGGGGAGCTGTTTTTT
TRBD1	few	TRBV24-1	TRBJ1-5	CATSDTGQGPSNQPQHF	TGTGCCACCAGTGATACCGGACAGGGCCCAAGCAATCAGCCCCAGCATTTT
TRBD2	few	TRBV7-9	TRBJ2-7	CASSSTSFSGRTYEQYF	TGTGCCAGCAGCTCCACCTCGTTTAGCGGGAGAACCTACGAGCAGTACTTC
.	.	TRBV4-2	TRBJ2-2	CASSQDPLWGANTGELFF	TGTGCCAGCAGCCAAGACCCACTATGGGGGGCCAACACCGGGGAGCTGTTTTTT